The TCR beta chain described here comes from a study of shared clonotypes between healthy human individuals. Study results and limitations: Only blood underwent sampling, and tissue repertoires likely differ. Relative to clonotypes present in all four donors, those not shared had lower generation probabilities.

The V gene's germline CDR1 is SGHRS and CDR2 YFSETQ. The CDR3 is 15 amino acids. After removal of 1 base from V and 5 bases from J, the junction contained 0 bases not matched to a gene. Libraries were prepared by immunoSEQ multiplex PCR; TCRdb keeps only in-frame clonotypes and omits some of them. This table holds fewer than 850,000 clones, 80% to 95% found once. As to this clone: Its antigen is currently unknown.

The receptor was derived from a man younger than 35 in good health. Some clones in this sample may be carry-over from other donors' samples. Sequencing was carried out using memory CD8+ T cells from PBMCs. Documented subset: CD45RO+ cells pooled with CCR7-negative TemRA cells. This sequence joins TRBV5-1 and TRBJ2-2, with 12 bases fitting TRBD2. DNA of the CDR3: TGCGCCAGCAGCTTGACTAGCGGGAGGACCGGGGAGCTGTTTTTT. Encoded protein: CASSLTSGRTGELFF.